These 16 T cell receptor beta chains were all obtained from the same sample, sequenced in a study of cytomegalovirus exposure and HLA in healthy donors. The primer mix had 60 Vbeta and 13 Jbeta primers. Profiled with immunoSEQ multiplex PCR; TCRdb holds only in-frame clones, not every one. The sample holds about 160,000 clones; 75% are singletons and the top ten take 4.9%. The specimen sequenced was PBMCs. These receptor sequences come from a male donor in good health and CMV-seronegative.

The J gene is TRBJ2-1, the V gene TRBV23-1; 11 bases agree with TRBD2. TRBV23-1 is given ORF status, its function remaining uncertain. The CDR3 is 20 amino acids. J was trimmed by 9 bases and V by 4 bases; bases with no gene match: 23. CDR3 in DNA: TGCGCCAGCAGTCCCACCCTTAGCGGGGGGGCTACTAGGATGCGACCTGAGCAGTTCTTC. Amino acid sequence: CASSPTLSGGATRMRPEQFF.

The J gene is TRBJ2-5, the V gene TRBV28, with 12 positions matching TRBD2. The J call is uncertain, as TRBJ2-7 better fits the DNA end. This CDR3 comprises 19 residues. Germline V gives CDR1 MDHEN, CDR2 SYDVKM. In DNA form, the CDR3 reads TGTGCCAGCAGTACCCTGACTAGCGGGAGTGGGGTCAAACGGAACGAGCAGTACTTC. Translating it yields CASSTLTSGSGVKRNEQYF.

V usage is TRBV9 and J usage is TRBJ2-7; TRBD1 is a possible D gene (6 bases). Trimming pared 0 bases from V and 4 bases from J, leaving 11 bases between. Germline V gene sequence: CDR1 SGDLS, CDR2 YYNGEE. The CDR3 has 14 amino acids. The CDR3 bases are TGTGCCAGCAGCGTAGGTGGGGGCGGATACGAGCAGTACTTC. Protein: CASSVGGGGYEQYF.

V and J are TRBV6-6 and TRBJ1-2, with D possibly being TRBD1 (6 bases). The CDR3 runs to 13 residues. Between the trimmed V and J ends, which lost 5 bases and 2 bases, there was a span of 9 bases. Germline V gene sequence: CDR1 MNHNY, CDR2 SVGAGI (reference sequence). CDR3 residues: CASSGQRNYGYTF. In DNA, the CDR3 is TGTGCCAGCAGTGGACAGAGAAACTATGGCTACACCTTC.

The genes are TRBV30 and TRBJ2-5; D perhaps matches TRBD2 (7 bases). Germline V gene sequence: CDR1 GTSNPN, CDR2 SVGIG (reference sequence). The CDR3 runs to 15 residues. V was cut by 5 bases and J by 5 bases, with 21 bases left in between. The CDR3 region has the DNA TGTGCCTGGGGAGGGGGGGCGGTAATTTGGGAGACCCAGTACTTC. Its protein is CAWGGGAVIWETQYF.

This chain uses TRBV15 with TRBJ2-1, with 7 bases aligning to TRBD2. V shed 0 bases, J shed 0 bases, and the junction held 5 bases outside the gene matches. Germline loops: CDR1 LNHNV, CDR2 YYDKDF (reference sequence). The CDR3 spans 17 residues. The CDR3 DNA reads as TGTGCCACCAGCAGAGATCGTACGGGAGGCTCCTACAATGAGCAGTTCTTC. It encodes CATSRDRTGGSYNEQFF.

V gene TRBV6-1 combines with J gene TRBJ1-2; a possible D gene is TRBD1 (6 bases). Trimming stripped 5 bases from V and 8 bases from J, with 18 bases between. The CDR3 spans 14 residues. Per the germline V gene, CDR1 is MNHNS and CDR2 is SASEGT. Written as DNA, the CDR3 is TGTGCCAGCAGTCGGGACATTCCGCCCGCCGGCTACACCTTC. Translated, it gives CASSRDIPPAGYTF.

Notes on this clone: Other nucleotide sequences from this sample produce the same CDR3. The chain links TRBV2 to TRBJ2-5, with TRBD1 matching over 7 bases. The CDR3 has 13 amino acids. Germline CDR1 is SNHLY and CDR2 is FYNNEI. V lost 5 bases and J lost 1; bases outside the gene matches: 1. The CDR3 loop is CASSRQGQETQYF. Here the CDR3 DNA reads TGTGCCAGCAGTCGACAGGGCCAAGAGACCCAGTACTTC.

In this sample, this clone turned up once. The gene calls are TRBV5-6 and TRBJ1-5, with 9 bases that match TRBD1. With V trimmed by 1 base and J by 7 bases, 3 bases remained unmatched. The CDR3 totals 14 residues. Germline V lookup: CDR1 SGHDT, CDR2 YYEEEE. The CDR3 DNA follows: TGTGCCAGCAGCTTGACAGGGGGCGGCCAGCCCCAGCATTTT. It yields the protein CASSLTGGGQPQHF.

The CDR3 is CASSFGGRSDEQFF. CDR3 coding DNA: TGCGCCAGCTCTTTTGGCGGGAGATCCGATGAGCAGTTCTTC. This chain connects TRBV5-1 to TRBJ2-1, with 7 bases lining up with TRBD2. CDR3 size: 14 residues. Trimming took 7 bases from V and 8 from J; bases not matched to a gene: 12. Per the germline V gene, CDR1 is SGHRS and CDR2 is YFSETQ.

The gene calls are TRBV28 and TRBJ2-1; D is uncertain. Trimming cost V 7 bases and J 3 bases, with 7 bases left between them. The CDR3 is 12 residues long. CDR1 and CDR2 (germline): MDHEN, SYDVKM. CDR3 amino acids: CASNILYNEQFF. As DNA, the CDR3 is TGTGCCAGCAACATCCTCTACAATGAGCAGTTCTTC.

V is TRBV9 and J is TRBJ2-7; TRBD2 matches at 7 bases. The ends lost 0 bases at V and 3 bases at J; junction bases unmatched: 9. The CDR3 spans 16 residues. CDR1 and CDR2 from the germline V gene are SGDLS and YYNGEE. The CDR3 is CASSVDPSGGSYEQYF. For the CDR3, the DNA is TGTGCCAGCAGCGTAGATCCCTCTGGCGGGAGCTACGAGCAGTACTTC.

This clone was counted between two and nine times. The J gene is TRBJ2-7, the V gene TRBV18, with TRBD2 matching over 8 bases. The V and J ends lost 5 bases and 0 bases, in that order; junction bases with no gene match: 9. CDR1 and CDR2 from the germline V gene are KGHSH and LQKENI. This CDR3 has 16 amino acids. The CDR3 loop is CASSRAVAGSSYEQYF. The CDR3 region has the DNA TGTGCCAGCTCAAGGGCGGTAGCGGGGAGCTCCTACGAGCAGTACTTC.

The chain carries TRBV2 and TRBJ1-1; D is ambiguous. Trimming took 5 bases from V and 2 from J, leaving 12 bases between them. Germline V gives CDR1 SNHLY, CDR2 FYNNEI. The CDR3 runs 14 residues. The CDR3 loop reads CASSQLVPNTEAFF. CDR3 DNA: TGTGCCAGCAGTCAGTTGGTCCCTAACACTGAAGCTTTCTTT.

V and J are TRBV7-9 and TRBJ1-2; 7 bases align to TRBD1. V gave up 7 bases and J gave up 4 bases; unmatched junction bases: 6. CDR1 SEHNR and CDR2 FQNEAQ come from the germline V gene (reference sequence). The CDR3 loop spans 13 amino acids. The CDR3 region is CASTPGQFYGYTF. As DNA, the CDR3 is TGTGCCAGCACCCCGGGACAGTTCTATGGCTACACCTTC.

The chain joins TRBV7-7 to TRBJ2-5; TRBD2 agrees at 11 bases. Germline CDR1 reads SSHAT; CDR2 reads FNYEAQ (reference sequence). V trimming: 5 bases; J trimming: 1 base; junction bases outside the gene matches: 6. The length of the CDR3 is 16 residues. In DNA, the CDR3 is TGTGCCAGCAGCCTGGGCGGGACTAGCGGCCAAGAGACCCAGTACTTC. This gives the protein CASSLGGTSGQETQYF.